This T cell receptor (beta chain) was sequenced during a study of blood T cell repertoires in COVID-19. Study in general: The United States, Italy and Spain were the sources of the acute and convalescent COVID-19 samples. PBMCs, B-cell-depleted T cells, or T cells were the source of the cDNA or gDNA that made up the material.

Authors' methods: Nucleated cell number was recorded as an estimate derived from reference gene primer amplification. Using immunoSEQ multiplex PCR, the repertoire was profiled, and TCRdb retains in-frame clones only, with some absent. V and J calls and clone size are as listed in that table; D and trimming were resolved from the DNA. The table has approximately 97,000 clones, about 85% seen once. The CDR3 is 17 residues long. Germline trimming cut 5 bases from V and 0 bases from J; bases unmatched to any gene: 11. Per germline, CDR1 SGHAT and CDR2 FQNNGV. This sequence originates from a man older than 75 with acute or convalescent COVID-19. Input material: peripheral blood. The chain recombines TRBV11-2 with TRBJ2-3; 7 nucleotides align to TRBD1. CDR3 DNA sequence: TGTGCCAGCAGCCCTAGAGGGGACAGACCTAGCACAGATACGCAGTATTTT. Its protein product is CASSPRGDRPSTDTQYF.